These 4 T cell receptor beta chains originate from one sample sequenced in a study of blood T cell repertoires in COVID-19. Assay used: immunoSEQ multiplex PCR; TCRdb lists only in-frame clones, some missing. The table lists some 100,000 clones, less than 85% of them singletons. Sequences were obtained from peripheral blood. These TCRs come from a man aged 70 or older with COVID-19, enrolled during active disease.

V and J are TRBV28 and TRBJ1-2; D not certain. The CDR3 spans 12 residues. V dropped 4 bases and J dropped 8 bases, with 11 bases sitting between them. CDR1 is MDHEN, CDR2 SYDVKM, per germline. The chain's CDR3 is CASSSPSGGYTF. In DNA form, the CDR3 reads TGTGCCAGCAGTTCCCCCTCGGGGGGCTACACCTTC.

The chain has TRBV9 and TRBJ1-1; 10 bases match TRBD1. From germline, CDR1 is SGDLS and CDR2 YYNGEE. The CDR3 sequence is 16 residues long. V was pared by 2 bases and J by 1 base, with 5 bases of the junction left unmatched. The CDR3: CASSVTGGVRNTEAFF. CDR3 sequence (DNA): TGTGCCAGCAGCGTGACAGGGGGCGTACGGAACACTGAAGCTTTCTTT.

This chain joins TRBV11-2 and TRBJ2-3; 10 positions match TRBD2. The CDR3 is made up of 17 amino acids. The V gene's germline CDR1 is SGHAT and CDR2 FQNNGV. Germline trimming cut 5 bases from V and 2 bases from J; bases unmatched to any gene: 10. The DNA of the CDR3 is TGTGCCAGCAGCGGGGTGGGGGGACTAGCGCCCACAGATACGCAGTATTTT. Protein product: CASSGVGGLAPTDTQYF. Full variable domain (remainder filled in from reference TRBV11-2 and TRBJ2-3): EAGVAQSPRYKIIEKRQSVAFWCNPISGHATLYWYQQILGQGPKLLIQFQNNGVVDDSQLPKDRFSAERLKGVDSTLKIQPAKLEDSAVYLCASSGVGGLAPTDTQYFGPGTRLTVL.

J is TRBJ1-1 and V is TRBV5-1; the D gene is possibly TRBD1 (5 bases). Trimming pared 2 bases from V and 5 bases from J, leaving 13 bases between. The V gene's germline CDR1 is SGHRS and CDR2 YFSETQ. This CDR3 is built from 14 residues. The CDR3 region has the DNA TGCGCCAGCAGCTTAACGGGGGGAGGGACTGAAGCTTTCTTT. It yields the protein CASSLTGGGTEAFF.